This entry is about one TCR beta chain. This clone was picked up one time. The antigen it recognizes is unknown. No base-level quality is on record; no much larger clone is a single base apart. From cysteine to phenylalanine, the CDR3 is 15 amino acids long. Only the CDR3 DNA stays, 45 bases, in frame from base 1. V is pared back by 2 bases and J by 3 bases, with 10 bases lying between the germline termini. According to the germline V gene, CDR1 reads KGHSH and CDR2 reads LQKENI. Donors formed part of the validation cohort, which comprised over a hundred subjects and was distinct from the first cohort of under 850 subjects. This record belongs to a study of cytomegalovirus exposure and HLA in healthy donors (dated by TCRdb to about 2017). With respect to the entire study: According to a later analysis, one platform produced both the 100 to 150 validation repertoires and the roughly 650 repertoires of the first cohort. The study was designed to test whether signatures of past pathogen exposure could be identified by cataloging public T cell receptors. Besides the first cohort of 666 subjects, a separate validation cohort made up of about 120 different subjects was used. The study combined high-throughput TCR immunosequencing, statistical association of individual TCRs with disease status, and machine learning to predict cytomegalovirus infection status. What the study reported, not specific to this receptor: The study gave a list of 150 to 200 TCR beta chains associated with cytomegalovirus. A few of the identified cytomegalovirus-associated TCR beta chains were confirmed in vitro to be specific for cytomegalovirus antigens. Of the cluster scores, approximately 95% were above 0 in a later analysis, which found that TCRs clustered in the first cohort also tended to co-occur in the roughly 130 validation repertoires. A later analysis had no HLA typing for the validation cohort, so co-occurrence there was scored across all 130 or so repertoires. The classifier was reported to diagnose cytomegalovirus status with high specificity and sensitivity in both the original cohort and the validation cohort. The authors suggested that the approach could potentially be generalized to other disease states and immunological phenotypes. Across donors, most TCR sequences were observed very rarely, whereas some public TCRs were present in many individuals.

Library prep was done by the immunoSEQ multiplex PCR assay. The original methods were these. A statistical classification framework was developed to diagnose cytomegalovirus status using the catalog of TCR beta chain sequences. The source is immuneACCESS, and TCRdb retained only in-frame sequences with V and J called. Part of the clones is not carried over; for the studies checked, unresolved V genes explain less than half of this, and the remainder is unexplained. From that table come the V and J calls and clone size; the DNA was used to work out D and trimming. Within this sample are 85,000 to 120,000 clones, with 88% of them counted one time only. The ten top clones hold 1.5% to 2% of the sample.

This sequence uses TRBV18 and TRBJ2-2; TRBD2 is a possible D gene, resting on 6 matching bases. Sequencing used PBMCs. The receptor was isolated from a woman aged 18-35 years in good health and CMV-seropositive. The DNA reads as follows: TGTGCCAGCTCACCAATGGGCGGGGACACCGGGGAGCTGTTTTTT. It is translated as CASSPMGGDTGELFF.